This T cell receptor (beta chain) is drawn from a study of patients and donors after allogeneic stem cell transplantation. Germline CDR1 reads SGDLS; CDR2 reads YYNGEE. The CDR3 covers 15 residues. Trimming removed 2 bases at V and 4 bases at J, with 15 bases between. Each CDR3 protein gets one entry after TCRdb re-called the RT-PCR reads with MiXCR. The sample shows more than 850,000 distinct CDR3 sequences, roughly 18% of them seen only once. This clonotype was picked up a small number of times. This receptor was identified in a human donor who was either an allogeneic HSCT recipient or a stem cell or donor lymphocyte infusion donor (not recorded which). It is not recorded whose cells these are; they may come from a transplant donor. This rearrangement joins TRBV9 to TRBJ2-5; D remains ambiguous. Specimen: blood, either unsorted or a sorted T cell fraction (not recorded which). This CDR3 is CASSVDTTPRETQYF. For the CDR3, the DNA is TGTGCCAGCAGCGTCGATACCACCCCGAGAGAGACCCAGTACTTC.